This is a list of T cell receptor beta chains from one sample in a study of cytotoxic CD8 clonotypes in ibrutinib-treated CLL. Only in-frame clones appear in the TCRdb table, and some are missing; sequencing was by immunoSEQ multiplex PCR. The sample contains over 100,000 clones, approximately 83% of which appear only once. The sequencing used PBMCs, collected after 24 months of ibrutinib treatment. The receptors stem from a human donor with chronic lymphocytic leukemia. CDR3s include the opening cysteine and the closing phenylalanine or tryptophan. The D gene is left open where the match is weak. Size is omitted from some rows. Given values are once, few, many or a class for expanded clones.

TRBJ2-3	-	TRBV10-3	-	TGTGCCATCAGCGTAAGCGAGGGGGTCGCAGATACGCAGTATTTT	CAISVSEGVADTQYF
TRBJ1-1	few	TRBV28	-	TGTGCCAGCAGTTCGAAAGCAGCGGCTTTCTTT	CASSSKAAAFF
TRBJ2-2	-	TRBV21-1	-	TGTGCCAGCAGCAAAGAGCGCCTAGCGGGAGGCTACGGGGAGCTGTTTTTT	CASSKERLAGGYGELFF
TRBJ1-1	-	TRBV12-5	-	TGTGCTAGTGCTAAACAGGTGAACACTGAAGCTTTCTTT	CASAKQVNTEAFF
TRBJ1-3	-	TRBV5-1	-	TGCGCCAGCAGCTTACCACAGGGCTCTGGAAACACCATATATTTT	CASSLPQGSGNTIYF
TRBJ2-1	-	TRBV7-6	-	TGTGCCAGCAGAGGAGAGGGGCAGCAGTTCTTC	CASRGEGQQFF
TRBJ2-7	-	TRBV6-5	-	TGTGCCAGCAGTTACTCTCGGGCCCAATCCTACGAGCAGTACTTC	CASSYSRAQSYEQYF
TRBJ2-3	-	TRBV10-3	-	TGTGCCATCGGGACACGGGACAGCACAGATACGCAGTATTTT	CAIGTRDSTDTQYF
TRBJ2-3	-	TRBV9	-	TGTGCCAGCAGCGTAGGCACTAGCACAGATACGCAGTATTTT	CASSVGTSTDTQYF
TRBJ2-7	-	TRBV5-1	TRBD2	TGCGCCAGCAGCTCCAGGACTAGCGACTACGAGCAGTACTTC	CASSSRTSDYEQYF
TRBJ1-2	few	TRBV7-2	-	TGTGCCAGCAGCTTAGTGCTGGATAGTGGCTACACCTTC	CASSLVLDSGYTF
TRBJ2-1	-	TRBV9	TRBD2	TGTGCCAGCAGCGCCGCTAGCGGGAGGGCCAGGAATGAGCAGTTCTTC	CASSAASGRARNEQFF
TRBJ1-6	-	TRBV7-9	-	TGTGCCAGCAGCTTTGAGGGGGTGAATAATTCACCCCTCCACTTT	CASSFEGVNNSPLHF
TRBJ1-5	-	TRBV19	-	TGTGCCAGTAGTATTCAGGGTTCCAATCAGCCCCAGCATTTT	CASSIQGSNQPQHF
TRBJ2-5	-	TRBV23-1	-	TGCGCTCAGGGGGGACTGTGTACCCACCAAGAGACCCAGTACTTC	CAQGGLCTHQETQYF
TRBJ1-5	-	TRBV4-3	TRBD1	TGCGCCAGCAGCCAAGAGTGGACAGGTAATCAGCCCCAGCATTTT	CASSQEWTGNQPQHF
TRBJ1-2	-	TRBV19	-	TGTGCCAGTAGTATAGAGGTGGCGGTAACTGGGTATGGCTACACCTTC	CASSIEVAVTGYGYTF
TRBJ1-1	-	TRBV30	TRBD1	TGTGCCTTTTCCCTCCCGGGACAGATCTACCTTGAAGCTTTCTTT	CAFSLPGQIYLEAFF
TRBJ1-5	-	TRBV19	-	TGTGCCAGTAGTCCTCATGAGGGGTACAATCAGCCCCAGCATTTT	CASSPHEGYNQPQHF
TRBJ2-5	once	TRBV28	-	TGTGCCAGCAGTTTCAGGACTCGCCAAGAGACCCAGTACTTC	CASSFRTRQETQYF
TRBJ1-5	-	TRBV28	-	TGTGCCAGCAGTTTTACTGGCGGACGTTATCAGCCCCAGCATTTT	CASSFTGGRYQPQHF
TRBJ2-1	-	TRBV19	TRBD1	TGTGCCAGTAGTATAATAGGGGGCGCGCGTAATGAGCAGTTCTTC	CASSIIGGARNEQFF
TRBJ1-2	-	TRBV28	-	TGTGCCAGCAGTTTTGGGCTGGCGGTAGGCGGCTACACCTTC	CASSFGLAVGGYTF
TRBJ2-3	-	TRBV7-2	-	TGTGCCAGCAGCTTAGCATCGGGGGCGCTCACAGATACGCAGTATTTT	CASSLASGALTDTQYF
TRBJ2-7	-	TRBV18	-	TGTGCCAGCTCACCTGGCCGCGGGGACACCTACGAGCAGTACTTC	CASSPGRGDTYEQYF
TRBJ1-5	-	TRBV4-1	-	TGCGCCAGCAGCCAATACGAACAGGCTGGGGGACGAGGCAATCAGCCCCAGCATTTT	CASSQYEQAGGRGNQPQHF
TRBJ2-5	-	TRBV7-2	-	TGTGCCAGCAGCTTAAAGGGAGACGGGACCCAGTACTTC	CASSLKGDGTQYF
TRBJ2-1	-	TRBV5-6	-	TGTGCCAGCAGCTTGCTACTCGGATACAATGAGCAGTTCTTC	CASSLLLGYNEQFF
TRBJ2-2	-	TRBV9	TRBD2	TGTGCCAGCACCCCGGGACTAGCGGGGGGGCGTACCGGGGAGCTGTTTTTT	CASTPGLAGGRTGELFF
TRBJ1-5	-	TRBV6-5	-	TGTGCCAGCAGTCGGACAGCGTACAATCAGCCCCAGCATTTT	CASSRTAYNQPQHF
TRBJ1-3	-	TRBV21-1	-	TGTGCCAGCAGCAATTTTTACCGGGGAAACCCTTCTGGAAACACCATATATTTT	CASSNFYRGNPSGNTIYF
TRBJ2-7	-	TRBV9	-	TGTGCCAGCAGCCTCACCCCGGGCCCTTTCTACGAGCAGTACTTC	CASSLTPGPFYEQYF
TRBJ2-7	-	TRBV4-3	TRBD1	TGCGCCAGCAGCCAAGATACCGGGACAGGGGTCGAGCAGTACTTC	CASSQDTGTGVEQYF
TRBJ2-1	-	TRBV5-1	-	TGCGCCAGCAGCTTGGCTAGTGTCTCCTACAATGAGCAGTTCTTC	CASSLASVSYNEQFF
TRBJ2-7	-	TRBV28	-	TGTGCCAGCAGTTCCCTGACAGGACTCAGGGGCGAGCAGTACTTC	CASSSLTGLRGEQYF
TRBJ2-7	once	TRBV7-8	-	TGTGCCAGCAGCTTAGGATCCCTCGTTGGGGTCTACGAGCAGTACTTC	CASSLGSLVGVYEQYF
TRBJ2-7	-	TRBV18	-	TGTGCCAGCTCACCACCTGCAGGCTACGAGCAGTACTTC	CASSPPAGYEQYF
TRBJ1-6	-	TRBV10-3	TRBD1	TGTGCCATCAGTGGGCTCGACAGGGTGGGGGCACCCCTCCACTTT	CAISGLDRVGAPLHF
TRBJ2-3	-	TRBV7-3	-	TGTGCCAGCAGTTGGGGGCCCACAGATACGCAGTATTTT	CASSWGPTDTQYF
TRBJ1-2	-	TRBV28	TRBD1	TGTGCCAGCAGTTCCCAAGGATGGGGACAGAACTATGGCTACACCTTC	CASSSQGWGQNYGYTF
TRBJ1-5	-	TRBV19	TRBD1	TGTGCCAGTAGCAAGCCCACAGGGGGCGCCGGTCAGCCCCAGCATTTT	CASSKPTGGAGQPQHF
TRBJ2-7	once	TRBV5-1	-	TGCGCCAGCAGTCGCTTCAGCGGGCGCTCCTACGAGCAGTACTTC	CASSRFSGRSYEQYF
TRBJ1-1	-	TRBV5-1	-	TGCGCCAGCAGCTCAGTCGCGACGGACACTGAAGCTTTCTTT	CASSSVATDTEAFF
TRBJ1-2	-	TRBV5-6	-	TGTGCCAGCAGCTTTTACTATGGCTACACCTTC	CASSFYYGYTF
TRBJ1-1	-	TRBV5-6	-	TGTGCCAGCAGCTTTTATTTACCCAGATCAGACGCTTTCTTT	CASSFYLPRSDAFF
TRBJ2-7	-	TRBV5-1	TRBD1	TGCGCCAGCAGCAGGACAGGGGTGACCTACGAGCAGTACTTC	CASSRTGVTYEQYF
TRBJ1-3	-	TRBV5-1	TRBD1	TGCGCCAGCAGCTCCCGCCAGGGGGTAGCTGGAAACACCATATATTTT	CASSSRQGVAGNTIYF
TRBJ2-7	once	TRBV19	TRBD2	TGTGCCAGTAGTATCAATCTAGCGGGCCAGGGGTACGAGCAGTACTTC	CASSINLAGQGYEQYF
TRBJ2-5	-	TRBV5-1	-	TGCGCCAGCAGCTTGAGGGGTGAGACCCAGTACTTC	CASSLRGETQYF
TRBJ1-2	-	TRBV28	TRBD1	TGTGCCAGCGGATCGGGACAGGGGACCCTCAACTATGGCTACACCTTC	CASGSGQGTLNYGYTF
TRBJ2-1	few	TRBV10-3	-	TGTGCCATCAGTGAGTCGGGCACCTCTGGGAATGAGCAGTTCTTC	CAISESGTSGNEQFF
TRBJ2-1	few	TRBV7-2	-	TGTGCCAGCAGCATACGGCCCGGCGATGAGCAGTTCTTC	CASSIRPGDEQFF
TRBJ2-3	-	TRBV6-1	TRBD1	TGTGCCAGCAGTGAAGGGACAGGCCCAGCTGGGGATACGCAGTATTTT	CASSEGTGPAGDTQYF
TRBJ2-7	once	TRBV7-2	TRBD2	TGTGCCAGCAGCCCTAGCGGGGGGGCCTACGAGCAGTACTTC	CASSPSGGAYEQYF
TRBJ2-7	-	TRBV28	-	TGTGCCAGCAGTCCCGGATCGACGGGACCCCGCGAGCAGTACTTC	CASSPGSTGPREQYF